A single sample is the source of the 11 T cell receptor beta chains below, sequenced in a study of OX40 agonist ivuxolimab in advanced cancers. Libraries were built with the immunoSEQ multiplex PCR assay. Sourced from immuneACCESS, this table was stored by TCRdb with only in-frame sequences that have V and J called. A share of the clones is absent; for the studies checked, an unresolved V gene accounts for under half, and the remainder has no known explanation. In this sample the table shows under 85,000 clones, 94% of which occur a single time. The ten largest clones add up to roughly 9.6% of the sample. Sequenced here: CD4+ or CD8+ T cells sorted from blood, sampled in a trial of the OX40 agonist ivuxolimab. These TCRs come from an adult with an advanced solid tumor such as melanoma, head and neck, liver or kidney cancer.

The chain has TRBV5-4 and TRBJ2-3, with 7 bases identical to TRBD2. This CDR3 is built from 17 residues. Germline V CDR1 and CDR2: SGHNT, YYREEE (reference sequence). The V and J ends lost 2 bases and 7 bases, in that order; junction bases with no gene match: 16. CDR3 protein: CASSFPGLPSVANTQYF. Here the CDR3 DNA reads TGTGCCAGCAGCTTCCCGGGACTACCTTCCGTAGCAAATACGCAGTATTTT.

The chain combines TRBV5-1 with TRBJ2-2; 7 nucleotides align to TRBD1. The CDR3 length is 15 residues. The V gene end was trimmed by 5 bases and the J gene end by 2 bases; junction bases not matched to a gene: 6. Germline V gene sequence: CDR1 SGHRS, CDR2 YFSETQ. As DNA, the CDR3 is TGCGCCAGCAGTTTTGACAGGGCAAACACCGGGGAGCTGTTTTTT. Amino acids: CASSFDRANTGELFF. Combining the CDR3 with reference TRBV5-1 and TRBJ2-2 gives the whole variable domain KAGVTQTPRYLIKTRGQQVTLSCSPISGHRSVSWYQQTPGQGLQFLFEYFSETQRNKGNFPGRFSGRQFSNSRSEMNVSTLELGDSALYLCASSFDRANTGELFFGEGSRLTVL.

The chain recombines TRBV7-3 with TRBJ2-1, with 9 bases lining up with TRBD2. The germline V gene encodes CDR1 SGHTA and CDR2 FQGTGA. V shed 2 bases and J 3 bases; nucleotides not matched to a gene: 17. The CDR3 spans 20 residues. In DNA form, the CDR3 reads TGTGCCAGCAGCTTAGTCGCAGGGGGATTTAGCGGGAGTAACTACAATGAGCAGTTCTTC. Its translation is CASSLVAGGFSGSNYNEQFF.

V usage is TRBV7-6 and J usage is TRBJ2-7; 9 bases are shared with TRBD2. The CDR3 is 15 amino acids. Trimming removed 3 bases from V and 4 bases from J; junction bases left unmatched: 7. Germline CDR1 is SGHVS and CDR2 is FNYEAQ. The CDR3 coding sequence is TGTGCCAGCAGCTTCGATAGCGGGAGAGGGTACGAGCAGTACTTC. Its protein product is CASSFDSGRGYEQYF.

This chain uses TRBV15 with TRBJ1-1; no definite D call. V was shortened by 3 bases and J by 4 bases, with 12 bases between the two germline ends. CDR1 is LNHNV and CDR2 is YYDKDF in the germline V gene (reference sequence). This CDR3 has 14 amino acids. CDR3 nucleotides: TGTGCCACCAGCAGGGGGTTAGTTAGCACTGAAGCTTTCTTT. It is translated as CATSRGLVSTEAFF.

This sequence joins TRBV9 and TRBJ2-5, with 13 positions matching TRBD2. This CDR3 is built from 14 residues. Germline V gene lookup returns CDR1 SGDLS and CDR2 YYNGEE. The V and J ends lost 3 bases and 6 bases, in that order; junction bases with no gene match: 2. Here the CDR3 DNA reads TGTGCCAGCAGCGGGACTAGCGGGAGACAGACCCAGTACTTC. It translates to CASSGTSGRQTQYF.

As regards this clone: An end of the junction does not agree with germline; a read error may underlie this. V gene TRBV4-3 combines with J gene TRBJ2-1, with D perhaps matching TRBD1 (6 bases). The germline V gene encodes CDR1 LGHNA and CDR2 YSLEER. This CDR3 spans 18 amino acids. The CDR3 sequence: CASSQEIGDTIPYDEQFF. The CDR3 bases are TGCGCCAGCAGCCAAGAAATTGGGGACACCATCCCCTACGATGAGCAGTTCTTC.

The genes are TRBV5-4 and TRBJ2-1, with TRBD1 as a possible D gene (6 bases). Per germline, CDR1 SGHNT and CDR2 YYREEE (reference sequence). The CDR3 is 17 residues long. The ends were cut back, 0 bases at V and 2 bases at J, with 15 bases in the middle. DNA for the CDR3: TGTGCCAGCAGCTTGGCCAGGGGTTTGGTTGCCTACAATGAGCAGTTCTTC. Protein: CASSLARGLVAYNEQFF.

The chain has TRBV7-9 and TRBJ1-4; 7 bases map to TRBD1. Per the germline V gene, CDR1 is SEHNR and CDR2 is FQNEAQ (reference sequence). Unmatched junction bases numbered 7, after V lost 5 bases and J lost 4 bases. This CDR3 is 15 amino acids long. Here the CDR3 reads CASSLRDSVNEKLFF. In nucleotides, the CDR3 is TGTGCCAGCAGCCTACGGGACAGCGTTAATGAAAAACTGTTTTTT.

The chain is built from TRBV5-5 and TRBJ2-6; D may be TRBD2 (5 bases). The V end lost 4 bases, the J end lost 3 bases, and 11 bases lay between the germline ends. The germline gives CDR1 SGHKS, CDR2 YYEKEE (reference sequence). The CDR3 contains 15 residues. The CDR3 sequence is CASSPDWSGANVLTF. CDR3 coding DNA: TGTGCCAGCAGCCCGGACTGGAGTGGGGCCAACGTCCTGACTTTC.

The V gene is TRBV4-3, the J gene TRBJ2-3, with 11 nucleotides matching TRBD2. After removal of 1 base from V and 5 bases from J, the junction contained 11 bases not matched to a gene. CDR3 size: 18 residues. Per the germline V gene, CDR1 is LGHNA and CDR2 is YSLEER. This chain's CDR3 is CASSQGPTSGRLGDTQYF. DNA of the CDR3: TGCGCCAGCAGCCAAGGTCCAACTAGCGGGAGATTAGGAGATACGCAGTATTTT.